Following are 25 T cell receptor beta chains from one sample sequenced in a study of post-analysis software for immune sequencing data. Study outcomes and limitations: Relative to controls, patients had five TRBV segments at higher frequency, with TRBV5-6, TRBV5-1 and TRBV20-1 among these.

Unique molecular identifiers had been added to the TCR beta cDNA libraries. TCRdb reprocessed the PCR reads via MiXCR and lists one record per CDR3 protein. The sample lists about 400,000 distinct CDR3 sequences, less than 40% occurring once. For these TCRs, the target antigens are not known. Sequencing was carried out using blood. The receptors originated from a girl between 5 and 17 years old with multiple sclerosis.

This clonotype was seen only a few times. V usage is TRBV7-9 and J usage is TRBJ2-3, with TRBD2 matching 11 bases. CDR1 and CDR2 (germline): SEHNR, FQNEAQ (reference sequence). V was pared by 3 bases and J by 2 bases, with 10 bases of the junction left unmatched. The CDR3 has 18 residues. The CDR3 loop reads CASSFLAGGRFSTDTQYF. The CDR3 DNA reads TGTGCCAGCAGCTTTCTAGCGGGGGGCCGATTTTCCACAGATACGCAGTATTTT.

The CDR3 DNA reads as TGTGCCAGCAGCCGAGAGGGACAGGCTAGCACAGATACGCAGTATTTT. Translation gives CASSREGQASTDTQYF. The chain is built from TRBV2 and TRBJ2-3; 8 nucleotides match TRBD1. Germline CDR1 reads SNHLY; CDR2 reads FYNNEI. This CDR3 region has 16 residues. Trimming took 6 bases from V and 0 from J; bases not matched to a gene: 8. The entire variable domain, with the rest obtained from reference TRBV2 and TRBJ2-3, is as follows: EPEVTQTPSHQVTQMGQEVILRCVPISNHLYFYWYRQILGQKVEFLVSFYNNEISEKSEIFDDQFSVERPDGSNFTLKIRSTKLEDSAMYFCASSREGQASTDTQYFGPGTRLTVL.

The J gene is TRBJ2-7, the V gene TRBV28; TRBD2 might be the D (6 bases). Between the trimmed V and J ends, which lost 6 bases and 3 bases, there was a span of 9 bases. The CDR3 is 12 residues long. Germline V gene data show CDR1 as MDHEN and CDR2 as SYDVKM. The CDR3, as DNA: TGTGCCAGCAGGCGGGGACTCTACGAGCAGTACTTC. Translation gives CASRRGLYEQYF.

The gene calls are TRBV20-1 and TRBJ2-7; 10 bases fit TRBD2. This CDR3 spans 15 amino acids. After removal of 0 bases from V and 7 bases from J, the junction contained 9 bases not matched to a gene. Germline loops: CDR1 DFQATT, CDR2 SNEGSKA (reference sequence). CDR3 in DNA: TGCAGTGCTAGAGAGCGGCTAGCGGGGGCGGGTGAGCAGTACTTC. Amino acid sequence: CSARERLAGAGEQYF.

In regard to this clonotype: A read error may produce the germline difference seen at one junction end. This chain uses TRBV7-2 with TRBJ2-7; 7 nucleotides align to TRBD1. This CDR3 has 14 amino acids. From germline, CDR1 is SGHTA and CDR2 FQGNSA. In nucleotides, the CDR3 is TGCGCCAGCAGCTTAATCACAGGGGACTACGAGCAGTACTTC. Translated, it gives CASSLITGDYEQYF.

The chain combines TRBV13 with TRBJ2-1; D gene unclear. V was trimmed by 1 base and J by 4 bases, leaving 8 bases between them. There are 14 residues in the CDR3. CDR1 PRHDT and CDR2 FYEKMQ come from the germline V gene (reference sequence). CDR3 in DNA: TGTGCCAGCAGCTTAGCCAGACCTTACAATGAGCAGTTCTTC. It translates to CASSLARPYNEQFF. The variable domain in full, with the rest retrieved from reference TRBV13 and TRBJ2-1, is AAGVIQSPRHLIKEKRETATLKCYPIPRHDTVYWYQQGPGQDPQFLISFYEKMQSDKGSIPDRFSAQQFSDYHSELNMSSLELGDSALYFCASSLARPYNEQFFGPGTRLTVL.

Only a few counts were recorded for this clonotype. CDR3 residues: CASSLKAYPYEQYF. The CDR3 DNA reads as TGTGCCAGCAGTTTAAAGGCGTATCCCTACGAGCAGTACTTC. The chain employs TRBV27 and TRBJ2-7; no reliable D call. Germline V gene sequence: CDR1 MNHEY, CDR2 SMNVEV (reference sequence). The germline V and J ends were trimmed by 2 bases and 2 bases, with 10 bases remaining between them. The CDR3 contains 14 residues.

The genes are TRBV20-1 and TRBJ2-7; a weak D match, TRBD1 (6 bases). CDR1 is DFQATT, CDR2 SNEGSKA, per germline (reference sequence). The CDR3 sequence is 14 residues long. V lost 2 bases and J 4 bases, leaving 15 bases between the germline ends. This CDR3 is CSARFQGLEYEQYF. CDR3 sequence (DNA): TGCAGTGCTAGATTTCAGGGGCTAGAATACGAGCAGTACTTC.

The chain joins TRBV6-6 to TRBJ1-4; 8 nucleotides match TRBD1. Looked up from germline, CDR1 is MNHNY and CDR2 is SVGAGI (reference sequence). V was clipped by 8 bases and J by 7 bases; unmatched bases: 9. This CDR3 comprises 14 residues. CDR3 coding DNA: TGTGCCAGCGGGCAGGGGGCGCGAAGTGAAAAACTGTTTTTT. Encoded protein: CASGQGARSEKLFF.

This clonotype was counted between two and nine times. The V call is TRBV2, the J call TRBJ1-5, with D hard to call. The ends were cut back, 1 base at V and 2 bases at J, with 9 bases in the middle. The germline gives CDR1 SNHLY, CDR2 FYNNEI. The CDR3 totals 15 residues. CDR3 residues: CASSEGGIGNQPQHF. CDR3 nucleotide sequence: TGTGCCAGCAGTGAAGGAGGGATCGGCAATCAGCCCCAGCATTTT.

The chain employs TRBV9 and TRBJ2-6; 7 bases fit TRBD1. Germline CDR1 SGDLS, CDR2 YYNGEE. Trimming removed 0 bases from V and 0 bases from J; junction bases left unmatched: 12. This CDR3 has 20 amino acids. The CDR3 loop is CASSVATSGQPSSGANVLTF. The CDR3 DNA sequence: TGTGCCAGCAGCGTAGCTACTTCGGGACAGCCATCCTCTGGGGCCAACGTCCTGACTTTC.

This clonotype was observed at least ten times. V gene TRBV20-1 combines with J gene TRBJ2-7; tentatively, D is TRBD1 or TRBD2 (6 bases each). The CDR3 runs to 15 residues. The V gene lost 1 base and the J gene lost 2 bases, with 15 bases spanning the gap. CDR1 is DFQATT, CDR2 SNEGSKA, per germline (reference sequence). CDR3 in DNA: TGCAGTGCTAGAGTCGGCCGGGGGCGTACCTACGAGCAGTACTTC. Protein product: CSARVGRGRTYEQYF.

This clonotype was seen ten or more times. The genes are TRBV24-1 and TRBJ2-1, with TRBD2 as a possible D gene (6 bases). Germline CDR1 and CDR2: KGHDR and SFDVKD. CDR3 length: 13 residues. Deletions cut 8 bases from V and 4 bases from J, with 11 bases between. In DNA form, the CDR3 reads TGTGCCACCATCGGCGGGGAATACAATGAGCAGTTCTTC. Translated, it gives CATIGGEYNEQFF.

The genes are TRBV13 and TRBJ1-2; no clear D gene. This CDR3 has 14 residues. Germline values: CDR1 PRHDT, CDR2 FYEKMQ (reference sequence). V was shortened by 3 bases and J by 7 bases, with 15 bases between the two germline ends. CDR3 in amino acids: CASSLAPDPSGYTF. The CDR3 DNA is TGTGCCAGCAGCTTGGCACCAGACCCTTCTGGCTACACCTTC.

The chain has TRBV27 and TRBJ1-1; D possibly corresponds to TRBD1 (6 bases). The V end was cut by 8 bases, the J end by 2 bases, with 15 bases between. This CDR3 is 14 amino acids long. Germline assignment: CDR1 MNHEY and CDR2 SMNVEV (reference sequence). The CDR3 DNA reads as TGTGCCAGCGGCGGTACAGGGATAAACACTGAAGCTTTCTTT. Amino acids: CASGGTGINTEAFF.

This clonotype was picked up a small number of times. The chain recombines TRBV7-9 with TRBJ1-2, with D unclear. This CDR3 region has 15 residues. Germline V gives CDR1 SEHNR, CDR2 FQNEAQ (reference sequence). Trimming cost V 0 bases and J 4 bases, with 12 bases left between them. CDR3 region: CASSLAYVRPYGYTF. The CDR3, as DNA: TGTGCCAGCAGCTTAGCGTATGTCAGGCCCTATGGCTACACCTTC.

This clonotype was seen a few times. The chain has TRBV6-6 and TRBJ2-7; weak D call: TRBD1 (6 bases). The V gene lost 6 bases and the J gene lost 3 bases, with 21 bases spanning the gap. The CDR3 is 16 residues long. Looked up from germline, CDR1 is MNHNY and CDR2 is SVGAGI (reference sequence). The CDR3 DNA follows: TGTGCCAGCAGGATCAGGGGTTCAGGGGTGAGCTACGAGCAGTACTTC. As protein: CASRIRGSGVSYEQYF.

The rearrangement links TRBV7-2 to TRBJ2-7; 9 bases are a match to TRBD1. CDR1 and CDR2 from the germline V gene are SGHTA and FQGNSA. V gave up 1 base and J gave up 3 bases; unmatched junction bases: 10. This CDR3 region has 17 residues. CDR3 DNA sequence: TGTGCCAGCAGCTTAGTCCTTACCAGGGACAGGGTCTACGAGCAGTACTTC. Amino acids: CASSLVLTRDRVYEQYF.

V gene TRBV6-2 or TRBV6-3 combines with J gene TRBJ2-1, with 7 bases fitting TRBD1. Germline lookup yields CDR1 MNHEY and CDR2 SVGEGT. The CDR3 consists of 16 residues. The J segment lost 6 bases and the V segment lost 7 bases, leaving 15 bases of the junction unmatched. The CDR3 spells CASKTRGTRYTNEQFF. The CDR3 bases are TGTGCCAGCAAAACCAGGGGGACAAGGTATACCAATGAGCAGTTCTTC.

In the case of this clonotype: At one end the junction does not follow the germline gene, possibly because of a read error. The gene calls are TRBV9 and TRBJ2-7; D unclear. Germline loops: CDR1 SGDLS, CDR2 YYNGEE. This CDR3 has 14 amino acids. The CDR3 reads CTSSAGGGSYEQYF. The CDR3 DNA is TGTACCAGCAGCGCCGGTGGTGGGTCCTACGAGCAGTACTTC.

The genes are TRBV7-2 and TRBJ1-6; no reliable D call. V lost 2 bases and J 9 bases, leaving 8 bases between the germline ends. The CDR3 extends over 13 amino acids. CDR1 is SGHTA and CDR2 is FQGNSA in the germline V gene. The CDR3 nucleotides read TGTGCCAGCAGCTTACACAGCAGTTCACCCCTCCACTTT. Protein: CASSLHSSSPLHF.

The chain links TRBV2 to TRBJ2-3; 8 bases line up with TRBD1. The trim removed 6 bases at V and 3 bases at J, leaving 8 bases unmatched. The CDR3 has 15 amino acids. The V gene's germline CDR1 is SNHLY and CDR2 FYNNEI. As DNA, the CDR3 is TGTGCCAGCAGATCGGACAGGGTTGAGACAGATACGCAGTATTTT. It yields the protein CASRSDRVETDTQYF.

This chain uses TRBV20-1 with TRBJ1-2; no clear D. This CDR3 is built from 12 residues. Trimming pared 7 bases from V and 4 bases from J, leaving 13 bases between. Germline V CDR1 and CDR2: DFQATT, SNEGSKA (reference sequence). The CDR3 coding sequence is TGCAGTGAGCAAAAGGGCACCTATGGCTACACCTTC. It is translated as CSEQKGTYGYTF.

This clonotype was observed a few times. The chain links TRBV5-8 to TRBJ2-7; either TRBD1 or TRBD2 may supply D (6 bases each). The germline V gene has CDR1 SGHTS and CDR2 YDEGEE. This CDR3 has 14 residues. The V and J ends lost 3 bases and 5 bases respectively, with 15 bases between them. The CDR3 region has the DNA TGTGCCAGCAGCTGCTACCGGGGGCCCCACGAGCAGTACTTC. As protein: CASSCYRGPHEQYF.

The chain is built from TRBV10-3 and TRBJ2-1, with a weak D call TRBD1 (6 bases). V was cut by 4 bases and J by 0 bases, with 7 bases left in between. The CDR3 is 14 residues long. Germline V gene sequence: CDR1 ENHRY, CDR2 SYGVKD. The CDR3 protein is CAISGQDSYNEQFF. CDR3 in DNA: TGTGCCATCAGTGGACAGGACTCCTACAATGAGCAGTTCTTC.